This entry lists 11 T cell receptor beta chains sequenced from one sample in a study of OX40 agonist ivuxolimab in advanced cancers. Some clones are missing from TCRdb's copy, which holds only in-frame ones; the method was immunoSEQ multiplex PCR. The sample comprises tens of thousands of clones, 88% of which are singletons, and about 0.9% rests with the top ten. Sequencing used CD4+ or CD8+ T cells sorted from blood, obtained in a trial of the OX40 agonist ivuxolimab. The receptors were sampled from an adult with an advanced solid tumor such as melanoma, head and neck, liver or kidney cancer.

Comment on this clone: Mismatch with germline at one junction end may stem from a read error. The V and J genes are TRBV7-7 and TRBJ2-5, with D unclear. This CDR3 spans 13 amino acids. Germline-derived CDR1 and CDR2 are SSHAT and FNYEAQ (reference sequence). CDR3 region: CASSKDLGETQYF. Here the CDR3 DNA reads TGTGCTAGCAGCAAGGACCTAGGAGAGACCCAGTACTTC.

The J gene is TRBJ2-1, the V gene TRBV10-3; 7 nucleotides line up with TRBD2. CDR1 is ENHRY, CDR2 SYGVKD, per germline. V shed 8 bases, J shed 6 bases, and the junction held 10 bases outside the gene matches. The CDR3 contains 14 residues. As DNA, the CDR3 is TGTGCCATCCGGGCCAGCGGGACCCTCAATGAGCAGTTCTTC. Its protein is CAIRASGTLNEQFF.

The V call is TRBV30, the J call TRBJ1-4, with D uncertain. Germline V gene data show CDR1 as GTSNPN and CDR2 as SVGIG (reference sequence). Trimming pared 1 base from V and 8 bases from J, leaving 14 bases between. The CDR3 runs to 14 residues. The CDR3 sequence: CAWSGASRREKLFF. CDR3 bases: TGTGCCTGGAGTGGGGCAAGTCGGAGGGAAAAACTGTTTTTT.

The chain is built from TRBV19 and TRBJ2-1; 11 bases align to TRBD2. Germline V gene data show CDR1 as LNHDA and CDR2 as SQIVND (reference sequence). The CDR3 is made up of 16 amino acids. V trimming: 0 bases; J trimming: 4 bases; junction bases outside the gene matches: 2. The CDR3 loop reads CASSIELAGGYNEQFF. The CDR3 DNA follows: TGTGCCAGTAGTATAGAGCTAGCGGGAGGATACAATGAGCAGTTCTTC.

Only a few counts were recorded for this clone. J is TRBJ1-6 and V is TRBV7-6; TRBD1 is a possible D gene (5 bases). Germline assignment: CDR1 SGHVS and CDR2 FNYEAQ. V lost 0 bases, J lost 8 bases, and 8 bases lay in between. The CDR3 runs 14 residues. The CDR3 region is CASSLAGGDSPLHF. CDR3 sequence (DNA): TGTGCCAGCAGCTTAGCTGGGGGAGATTCACCCCTCCACTTT.

The CDR3 DNA follows: TGTGCCAGCAGTTTGGGGGGGGCAAGCAATCAGCCCCAGCATTTT. Encoded protein: CASSLGGASNQPQHF. The chain employs TRBV28 and TRBJ1-5, with D perhaps TRBD1 (6 bases). V gave up 3 bases and J gave up 1 base, with 10 bases separating them. Germline V gene data show CDR1 as MDHEN and CDR2 as SYDVKM. This CDR3 has 15 residues.

V and J are TRBV28 and TRBJ2-4; D uncertain. Trimming removed 10 bases from V and 6 bases from J, with 10 bases in between. Germline-derived CDR1 and CDR2 are MDHEN and SYDVKM. The length of the CDR3 is 11 residues. The CDR3 coding sequence is TGTGCCACCAGATCTTCAAACATTCAGTACTTC. Encoded protein: CATRSSNIQYF.

The V and J genes are TRBV7-2 and TRBJ2-5; TRBD2 aligns across 9 bases. V lost 2 bases and J lost 0; bases outside the gene matches: 10. CDR1 is SGHTA, CDR2 FQGNSA, per germline. The CDR3 covers 18 residues. In DNA form, the CDR3 reads TGTGCCAGCAGCTTACGCCCCACTAGCGGGCTGTACCAAGAGACCCAGTACTTC. Its protein product is CASSLRPTSGLYQETQYF.

The chain is built from TRBV4-2 and TRBJ2-7, with a tentative D call TRBD1 (6 bases). The CDR3 is 17 residues long. Germline V gene lookup returns CDR1 LGHNA and CDR2 YNFKEQ. Trimming cost V 1 base and J 1 base, with 17 bases left between them. The CDR3 spells CASSQAGGEHTSYEQYF. The CDR3 DNA reads as TGTGCCAGCAGCCAAGCTGGGGGCGAGCACACATCCTACGAGCAGTACTTC.

V and J are TRBV19 and TRBJ2-7; 7 bases match TRBD1. Germline-derived CDR1 and CDR2 are LNHDA and SQIVND (reference sequence). Trimming at V came to 4 bases and at J to 4 bases, leaving 4 bases not matched to a gene. The CDR3 has 13 residues. The CDR3: CASSKGTDYEQYF. In nucleotides, the CDR3 is TGTGCCAGTAGTAAGGGGACAGATTACGAGCAGTACTTC. The full variable domain, rest sourced from reference TRBV19 and TRBJ2-7, is DGGITQSPKYLFRKEGQNVTLSCEQNLNHDAMYWYRQDPGQGLRLIYYSQIVNDFQKGDIAEGYSVSREKKESFPLTVTSAQKNPTAFYLCASSKGTDYEQYFGPGTRLTVT.

This chain joins TRBV29-1 and TRBJ2-2; TRBD1 matches at 7 bases. The CDR3 extends over 13 amino acids. CDR1 and CDR2 from the germline V gene are SQVTM and ANQGSEA. J was trimmed by 7 bases and V by 1 base; bases with no gene match: 3. This CDR3 reads CSVEGQGIGELFF. The CDR3 DNA reads TGCAGCGTTGAAGGACAGGGTATCGGGGAGCTGTTTTTT.